One TCR beta chain is described in this entry. Its specificity is unknown. CDR1 is MNHEY, CDR2 SVGAGI, per germline. V lost 6 bases to trimming and J lost 6 bases, with 8 bases between them. This CDR3 region has 12 residues. The data stem from a study of chemoradiotherapy in HPV16-positive cancers. Study overall: A couple of HPV16-positive patients' cells yielded candidate HPV-specific clones and common motifs. The study's findings and limits: Functional assays defining HPV-specific T cells used only a couple of HPV16-positive patients.

Over chemoradiotherapy, repertoires were sampled more than once. Generated by immunoSEQ multiplex PCR, the TCRdb table keeps only in-frame clones and is missing some. The data show approximately 13,000 clones, roughly nine tenths seen once. The clonotype comes from a human donor with HPV-associated anogenital cancer. The chain has TRBV6-5 and TRBJ2-2, with D possibly being TRBD2 (5 bases). Sequenced material: tumor tissue, taken from a patient who underwent chemoradiotherapy. CDR3 amino acids: CASRVGAGELFF. The CDR3 DNA reads as TGTGCCAGCAGAGTGGGAGCCGGGGAGCTGTTTTTT.